This T cell receptor (beta chain) was documented in a study of T cells in tuberculosis. Study-level background: Samples predate treatment or fall within its first 7 days.

A note on this clone: What it recognizes is unknown.

Trimming took off 3 bases at V and 5 bases at J, with 11 bases between the two ends. Looked up from germline, CDR1 is SGHRS and CDR2 is YFSETQ. This CDR3 comprises 13 residues. Profiled with immunoSEQ multiplex PCR; TCRdb holds only in-frame clones, not every one. The data show roughly 34,000 clones, 87% seen once. Time point denoted: new active TB diagnosis, blood taken before or within 7 days of starting treatment. Patients were newly diagnosed, HIV-seronegative, and aged 18 or older. Study-wide results and limits: The TCR-beta difference was not significant; alpha differences partly reflected length. Classification accuracy was 80% to 90% (AUROC 0.8 to 0.9) with the GMM-specific repertoire.

This receptor was obtained from an adult with tuberculosis. The sequencing here drew on PBMCs, taken at tuberculosis diagnosis. This rearrangement joins TRBV5-1 to TRBJ2-5; a weak D match, TRBD2 (5 bases). The DNA for the CDR3 is TGCGCCAGCAGCTCGCTTGGCGGGGAGACCCAGTACTTC. Protein sequence: CASSSLGGETQYF.